This TCR beta chain emerged from a study of T-cell memory formation after mild COVID-19. Across the study: TCR clusters were mostly confined to one donor each.

The CDR3 runs to 16 residues. Germline CDR1 and CDR2: LGHNA and YNFKEQ. Trimming took 0 bases from V and 4 from J, leaving 13 bases between them. Constant-segment primers were used for 5'RACE, and the resulting TCR alpha and TCR beta cDNA libraries carried sample barcodes and UMIs. TCRdb passed the 5' RACE reads through MiXCR, listing each CDR3 protein once. Found here are over 55,000 distinct CDR3 sequences, roughly an eighth of them singletons; the top ten hold about 25%. This clonotype was detected ten times or more. Material: PBMCs or a T cell subset sorted from them (not recorded which). V usage is TRBV4-2 and J usage is TRBJ2-1, with a possible D match to TRBD2 (5 bases). This sequence was found in a man younger than 35 who had mild COVID-19 (a few samples of this study predate the infection). Cell type and time point are not known. The CDR3 bases are TGTGCCAGCAGCCAAGATGGGGAGACGGGGTACAATGAGCAGTTCTTC. This encodes CASSQDGETGYNEQFF.